One sample yielded the 17 T cell receptor beta chains listed below, sequenced in a study of shared T cell receptors in the human thymus. Clones were read by immunoSEQ multiplex PCR, and TCRdb kept only the in-frame ones, dropping some. This sample has 500,000 to 850,000 clones, with about 90% found just once. These data were also filed under a second study, of human thymus T cells.

Sequencing was carried out using thymocytes. All receptors come from a boy in the first two years of life with a congenital heart defect.

There are a few counts of this clone. J is TRBJ1-1 and V is TRBV28, with D perhaps matching TRBD1 (6 bases). This CDR3 comprises 14 residues. The V and J ends lost 6 bases and 1 base respectively, with 12 bases between them. In germline, CDR1 is MDHEN, CDR2 SYDVKM. CDR3 amino acids: CASRSSQGNTEAFF. DNA for the CDR3: TGTGCCAGCAGATCCTCACAGGGGAACACTGAAGCTTTCTTT. Using reference TRBV28 and TRBJ1-1 for the parts outside the CDR3, the full variable domain is DVKVTQSSRYLVKRTGEKVFLECVQDMDHENMFWYRQDPGLGLRLIYFSYDVKMKEKGDIPEGYSVSREKKERFSLILESASTNQTSMYLCASRSSQGNTEAFFGQGTRLTVV.

Comment on this clone: Other DNA variants within this sample encode the same CDR3. The chain carries TRBV30 and TRBJ1-6; perhaps TRBD1 as D (5 bases). CDR3 size: 14 residues. Germline lookup yields CDR1 GTSNPN and CDR2 SVGIG (reference sequence). V was clipped by 2 bases and J by 5 bases, with 10 bases between them. CDR3: CAWSFDSNNSPLHF. In nucleotides, the CDR3 is TGTGCCTGGAGTTTCGACAGTAATAATTCACCCCTCCACTTT. Full variable domain (rest looked up from reference TRBV30 and TRBJ1-6): SQTIHQWPATLVQPVGSPLSLECTVEGTSNPNLYWYRQAAGRGLQLLFYSVGIGQISSEVPQNLSASRPQDRQFILSSKKLLLSDSGFYLCAWSFDSNNSPLHFGNGTRLTVT.

The chain carries TRBV4-3 and TRBJ2-7; maybe TRBD2 (6 bases). The ends were cut back, 2 bases at V and 6 bases at J, with 8 bases in the middle. Germline values: CDR1 LGHNA, CDR2 YSLEER. CDR3 length: 12 residues. CDR3 bases: TGCGCCAGCAGCCAACAGGGAGGCGAGCAGTACTTC. Protein product: CASSQQGGEQYF.

The chain couples TRBV27 to TRBJ2-7, with TRBD1 identical over 12 bases. V lost 6 bases and J lost 7; bases outside the gene matches: 7. From germline, CDR1 is MNHEY and CDR2 SMNVEV (reference sequence). The CDR3 has 14 amino acids. The CDR3 reads CASSPGQGAEEQYF. The CDR3 DNA is TGTGCCAGCAGCCCGGGACAGGGGGCGGAGGAGCAGTACTTC.

This chain links TRBV29-1 with TRBJ1-2; D uncertain. CDR3 length: 11 amino acids. The V gene lost 4 bases and the J gene lost 5 bases, with 8 bases spanning the gap. Germline V gene data show CDR1 as SQVTM and CDR2 as ANQGSEA. CDR3 nucleotide sequence: TGCAGCGTTGTAGGGAGGTATGGCTACACCTTC. It codes for CSVVGRYGYTF.

The chain carries TRBV5-1 and TRBJ1-2; D unresolved. Germline V gene data show CDR1 as SGHRS and CDR2 as YFSETQ. The V end lost 7 bases, the J end lost 5 bases, and 24 bases lay between the germline ends. The CDR3 has 16 amino acids. CDR3 DNA: TGCGCCAGCTCGGAAGCGGGTGGGCAGGAGATTTATGGCTACACCTTC. Translation: CASSEAGGQEIYGYTF.

The chain carries TRBV27 and TRBJ2-3, with a possible D match to TRBD1 (6 bases). V shed 6 bases and J shed 1 base, with 11 bases lying between them. This CDR3 is 14 amino acids long. CDR1 and CDR2 (germline): MNHEY, SMNVEV (reference sequence). This chain's CDR3 is CASSVKGGTDTQYF. The CDR3 nucleotides are TGTGCCAGCAGCGTAAAGGGGGGCACAGATACGCAGTATTTT.

The chain employs TRBV4-3 and TRBJ2-3, with 7 nucleotides matching TRBD2. Trimming took 1 base from V and 5 from J; bases not matched to a gene: 9. Germline V lookup: CDR1 LGHNA, CDR2 YSLEER. The CDR3 totals 16 residues. This CDR3 is CASSQVGREEGDTQYF. As DNA, the CDR3 is TGCGCCAGCAGCCAAGTTGGTCGGGAGGAGGGAGATACGCAGTATTTT.

The genes are TRBV4-2 and TRBJ1-5; D is undetermined. The V gene lost 0 bases and the J gene lost 7 bases, with 16 bases spanning the gap. There are 16 residues in the CDR3. The germline CDR1 and CDR2 sequences are LGHNA and YNFKEQ. CDR3 bases: TGTGCCAGCAGCCAAGATCCCCCCAGAATAAGACAGCCCCAGCATTTT. Protein: CASSQDPPRIRQPQHF.

The chain uses TRBV28 and TRBJ1-1; D is perhaps TRBD1 (6 bases). Trimming removed 6 bases at V and 1 base at J, with 15 bases between. Germline CDR1 is MDHEN and CDR2 is SYDVKM. The CDR3 loop spans 15 amino acids. CDR3 loop: CASRYLQGSNTEAFF. The CDR3 coding sequence is TGTGCCAGCAGATACCTACAGGGCTCGAACACTGAAGCTTTCTTT.

The chain recombines TRBV4-3 with TRBJ2-7, with D possibly matching TRBD1 (5 bases). The CDR3 extends over 15 amino acids. Trimming left V 1 base short and J 0 bases short, with 10 bases between. From germline, CDR1 is LGHNA and CDR2 YSLEER. DNA of the CDR3: TGCGCCAGCAGCCAAGGGCCCAGGGACTCCTACGAGCAGTACTTC. Translated: CASSQGPRDSYEQYF.

Here the CDR3 DNA reads TGCGCCAGCAGCCTCGGCCTCTTTCTAGCGGGAGGGGGAGGTGAGACCCAGTACTTC. This sequence encodes CASSLGLFLAGGGGETQYF. The rearrangement joins TRBV4-1 to TRBJ2-5, with 12 bases aligning to TRBD2. The germline V gene has CDR1 MGHRA and CDR2 YSYEKL. V shed 4 bases, J shed 5 bases, and the junction held 17 bases outside the gene matches. This CDR3 has 19 amino acids.

This clone appeared a few times. CDR3: CASSYQGRDRVYEQYF. For the CDR3, the DNA is TGTGCCAGCAGTTACCAGGGCCGGGACAGGGTCTACGAGCAGTACTTC. The V gene is TRBV5-8, the J gene TRBJ2-7, with TRBD1 matching 9 bases. The CDR3 is 16 amino acids. The V gene end was trimmed by 5 bases and the J gene end by 3 bases; junction bases not matched to a gene: 12. Germline V lookup: CDR1 SGHTS, CDR2 YDEGEE.

This rearrangement joins TRBV7-2 to TRBJ2-1; 8 bases match TRBD2. J was trimmed by 2 bases and V by 5 bases; bases with no gene match: 8. From germline, CDR1 is SGHTA and CDR2 FQGNSA. The CDR3 is made up of 16 amino acids. For the CDR3, the DNA is TGTGCCAGCAGCAATACCGGGACTAGGGCCTACAATGAGCAGTTCTTC. Its protein product is CASSNTGTRAYNEQFF.

This clone came up a few times. The chain recombines TRBV18 with TRBJ2-7; 15 bases fit TRBD2. With 2 bases clipped from V and 7 bases from J, the junction kept 15 bases outside the gene matches. This CDR3 has 19 residues. Germline V gives CDR1 KGHSH, CDR2 LQKENI. CDR3 DNA: TGTGCCAGCTCACCAGCCAAACAACCTGGACTAGCGGGAGGGCAAGAGCAGTACTTC. This codes for CASSPAKQPGLAGGQEQYF.

Here the CDR3 DNA reads TGTGCCAGCTCAATAGGGGTAGGCAATTCACCCCTCCACTTT. Encoded protein: CASSIGVGNSPLHF. The V gene is TRBV18, the J gene TRBJ1-6, with D possibly being TRBD1 (5 bases). The CDR3 has 14 residues. CDR1 KGHSH and CDR2 LQKENI come from the germline V gene. V lost 5 bases and J 7 bases, leaving 12 bases between the germline ends.

There are a few counts of this clone. The gene calls are TRBV4-3 and TRBJ2-7; 7 nucleotides agree with TRBD1. This CDR3 spans 16 amino acids. V dropped 3 bases and J dropped 0; count of bases not matched to a gene: 8. Germline V gene lookup returns CDR1 LGHNA and CDR2 YSLEER. CDR3 loop: CASSHEDRASSYEQYF. CDR3 DNA sequence: TGCGCCAGCAGCCATGAAGACAGGGCAAGCTCCTACGAGCAGTACTTC.